Following are 18 T cell receptor beta chains from one sample sequenced in a study of post-analysis software for immune sequencing data. These receptors are not linked to any known antigen. Overall study results and limits: About 5 TRBV segments appeared more often in patients than in controls, and TRBV5-6, TRBV5-1 and TRBV20-1 were among these.

Unique molecular identifiers were built into the TCR beta cDNA libraries. TCRdb re-called the PCR reads with MiXCR, one entry per CDR3 protein. The sample yields about 430,000 distinct CDR3 sequences, over 30% seen once. Sequenced input: blood. All receptors derive from a girl aged 2-10 years with multiple sclerosis.

The gene calls are TRBV7-9 and TRBJ1-2; 7 bases map to TRBD1. Trimming at V came to 2 bases and at J to 6 bases, leaving 6 bases not matched to a gene. Germline CDR1 SEHNR, CDR2 FQNEAQ (reference sequence). The CDR3 spans 14 residues. The CDR3 nucleotides are TGTGCCAGCAGCTTATGGATCGGGACAGATGGCTACACCTTC. Translated: CASSLWIGTDGYTF.

There are a few counts of this clonotype. The chain couples TRBV5-6 to TRBJ2-7; D perhaps matches TRBD2 (5 bases). The J call is in doubt because the DNA end fits TRBJ2-5 better. Germline CDR1 reads SGHDT; CDR2 reads YYEEEE. The CDR3 loop spans 15 amino acids. The CDR3 loop is CASSPLVREEATQYF. CDR3 sequence (DNA): TGTGCCAGCAGCCCCCTAGTGAGGGAAGAGGCGACCCAGTACTTC.

The sample holds a few counts of this clonotype. This chain joins TRBV6-6 and TRBJ1-3; D unresolved. The CDR3 is made up of 15 amino acids. Germline V gene sequence: CDR1 MNHNY, CDR2 SVGAGI (reference sequence). V was clipped by 6 bases and J by 0 bases, with 12 bases between them. CDR3 region: CASSEDGRSGNTIYF. In DNA, the CDR3 is TGTGCCAGCAGCGAGGACGGCCGCTCTGGAAACACCATATATTTT.

This clonotype was observed a handful of times. V is TRBV20-1 and J is TRBJ2-7; 7 bases are a match to TRBD1. V trimming: 4 bases; J trimming: 0 bases; junction bases outside the gene matches: 3. Germline CDR1 reads DFQATT; CDR2 reads SNEGSKA (reference sequence). CDR3 length: 13 amino acids. The CDR3 DNA follows: TGCAGTGCTAAGGGACAGAACTCCTACGAGCAGTACTTC. Translated: CSAKGQNSYEQYF.

The chain joins TRBV7-9 to TRBJ1-5; the match to TRBD1 covers 8 bases. The V and J ends lost 6 bases and 7 bases, in that order; junction bases with no gene match: 17. Germline V gives CDR1 SEHNR, CDR2 FQNEAQ (reference sequence). This CDR3 has 17 amino acids. The CDR3 region has the DNA TGTGCCAGCAGTTTACCCAGACAGGGGCGTACTGTGCAGCCCCAGCATTTT. It is translated as CASSLPRQGRTVQPQHF.

This chain uses TRBV29-1 with TRBJ2-5; TRBD2 might be the D (6 bases). Matching the DNA end better, TRBJ2-7 makes the J call doubtful. The CDR3 consists of 15 residues. Per germline, CDR1 SQVTM and CDR2 ANQGSEA. As DNA, the CDR3 is TGCAGCGCTCCACCTCTTGGGGGGTCCTTCTACGAGCAGTACTTC. This sequence encodes CSAPPLGGSFYEQYF.

Notes on this clonotype: This may come from a read error, since a much larger clone is one base off. This rearrangement joins TRBV29-1 to TRBJ2-7; D perhaps matches TRBD2 (5 bases). The CDR3 length is 13 residues. From germline, CDR1 is SQVTM and CDR2 ANQGSEA. Here the CDR3 DNA reads TGCAGCATTGAAGAGCGGAGCTCCTACGAGCAGTACTTC. Its protein is CSIEERSSYEQYF.

This chain connects TRBV5-1 to TRBJ2-7; possible D gene TRBD1, 6 bases. The CDR3 spans 14 residues. From germline, CDR1 is SGHRS and CDR2 YFSETQ. Trimming cost V 0 bases and J 4 bases, with 11 bases left between them. Here the CDR3 reads CASSLAGTMYEQYF. The CDR3 DNA is TGCGCCAGCAGCTTGGCCGGGACAATGTACGAGCAGTACTTC.

The chain recombines TRBV4-2 with TRBJ1-1; D perhaps matches TRBD1 (6 bases). The V gene lost 10 bases and the J gene lost 1 base, with 10 bases spanning the gap. The CDR3 length is 12 residues. Germline CDR1 LGHNA, CDR2 YNFKEQ. The CDR3 here is CATGHWNTEAFF. DNA of the CDR3: TGTGCCACGGGACATTGGAACACTGAAGCTTTCTTT.

The chain has TRBV7-2 and TRBJ2-1; a weak D match, TRBD2 (6 bases). The CDR3 consists of 13 residues. CDR1 SGHTA and CDR2 FQGNSA come from the germline V gene. V was trimmed by 8 bases and J by 6 bases, leaving 14 bases between them. The CDR3 protein is CASEPGGFNEQFF. As DNA, the CDR3 is TGTGCCAGCGAGCCTGGGGGGTTCAATGAGCAGTTCTTC. The full variable domain, rest sourced from reference TRBV7-2 and TRBJ2-1, is GAGVSQSPSNKVTEKGKDVELRCDPISGHTALYWYRQSLGQGLEFLIYFQGNSAPDKSGLPSDRFSAERTGGSVSTLTIQRTQQEDSAVYLCASEPGGFNEQFFGPGTRLTVL.

The table lists this clonotype with a count of one. The rearrangement joins TRBV7-2 to TRBJ2-5, with 12 bases lining up with TRBD1. Germline CDR1 and CDR2: SGHTA and FQGNSA. The CDR3 totals 14 residues. The V segment lost 2 bases and the J segment 11 bases; nucleotides outside the gene matches: 6. In nucleotides, the CDR3 is TGTGCCAGCAGCTTATCCGGGACAGGGGGCTTGCAGTACTTC. This translates into CASSLSGTGGLQYF.

A few counts support this clonotype. This sequence joins TRBV4-1 and TRBJ1-5; D ambiguous. The V gene's germline CDR1 is MGHRA and CDR2 YSYEKL. Trimming removed 1 base from V and 5 bases from J, with 21 bases in between. This CDR3 has 18 residues. The DNA of the CDR3 is TGCGCCAGCAGCCAAGCGTCGGCTGGCCGGGATAGGTATCAGCCCCAGCATTTT. Protein sequence: CASSQASAGRDRYQPQHF.

This clonotype was counted a few times. V and J are TRBV4-1 and TRBJ2-2, with D perhaps TRBD1 (5 bases). Germline CDR1 MGHRA, CDR2 YSYEKL. The CDR3 consists of 15 residues. V lost 6 bases to trimming and J lost 4 bases, with 15 bases between them. DNA for the CDR3: TGCGCCAGCAGTTTACGAGCAGGGTCCACCGGGGAGCTGTTTTTT. Its protein is CASSLRAGSTGELFF.

This clonotype has a single count. Germline and junction disagree at one end, which may indicate a read error. The chain links TRBV20-1 to TRBJ2-6, with D perhaps matching TRBD1 (5 bases). The length of the CDR3 is 14 residues. Germline lookup yields CDR1 DFQATT and CDR2 SNEGSKA (reference sequence). CDR3 in amino acids: CGAPPGNGANVLTF. The CDR3 DNA follows: TGCGGTGCCCCCCCAGGGAACGGGGCCAACGTCCTGACTTTC.

The sample holds a few counts of this clonotype. This sequence joins TRBV5-1 and TRBJ2-1; 8 bases align to TRBD1. With V trimmed by 5 bases and J by 0 bases, 10 bases remained unmatched. The CDR3 is 17 residues long. Germline V gene sequence: CDR1 SGHRS, CDR2 YFSETQ. This CDR3 reads CASRGRTGQSSYNEQFF. The CDR3 DNA sequence: TGCGCCAGCAGGGGCCGGACAGGGCAATCCTCCTACAATGAGCAGTTCTTC.

The chain combines TRBV20-1 with TRBJ1-5, with D maybe TRBD1 (6 bases). CDR1 is DFQATT and CDR2 is SNEGSKA in the germline V gene (reference sequence). This CDR3 has 17 residues. V lost 0 bases and J 1 base, leaving 16 bases between the germline ends. The CDR3 nucleotides read TGCAGTGCTAGAGATTGGAAGGAGGGGGTGAGCAATCAGCCCCAGCATTTT. Protein: CSARDWKEGVSNQPQHF.

This clonotype has just a few counts. The chain combines TRBV29-1 with TRBJ2-5; D remains unclear. The germline V gene has CDR1 SQVTM and CDR2 ANQGSEA. The CDR3 totals 15 residues. Trimming removed 4 bases from V and 1 base from J, with 16 bases in between. CDR3 DNA: TGCAGCGTTGCTGAGGAATATATGCCCCAAGAGACCCAGTACTTC. This codes for CSVAEEYMPQETQYF.

With respect to this clonotype: Sequence at one end of the junction differs from germline and may be a read error. The V call is TRBV20-1, the J call TRBJ2-1; D gene uncertain. CDR1 and CDR2 from the germline V gene are DFQATT and SNEGSKA (reference sequence). CDR3 size: 13 residues. This CDR3 reads CSAPGFSYSEQFF. The CDR3 DNA is TGCAGTGCTCCCGGATTTTCCTACAGTGAGCAGTTCTTC.